Included here is one T cell receptor (beta chain) sequence, with context. Its target is not known. These data originate in a study of vaccination effects on CD4 cells after COVID-19. Using immunoSEQ multiplex PCR, the repertoire was profiled, and TCRdb retains in-frame clones only, with some absent. Seen here are around 75,000 clones, roughly 73% observed once, and the top ten hold around 4.6%. Prior to sequencing, the ViraFEST assay stimulated PBMC with viral peptide pools, which expanded the antigen-specific CD4+ T cells. Culturing for about 10 days preceded CD4+ T cell isolation. A positive SARS-CoV-2 PCR test fell between March and December 2020. The germline V gene encodes CDR1 SGHRS and CDR2 YFSETQ. The CDR3 is 18 residues long. V gave up 7 bases and J gave up 0 bases; unmatched junction bases: 8.

The TCR comes from a human donor who had a prior SARS-CoV-2 infection. Sequences were derived from CD4+ T cells from PBMCs cultured with HIV peptides, sampled before COVID-19 vaccination. Subset reported: HIV-1 Nef peptide pool negative control/reference culture. V is TRBV5-1 and J is TRBJ2-1; TRBD2 matches 15 bases. The CDR3 DNA reads as TGCGCCAGCGGGACTAGCGGGGGGCAACAGTTCTCCTACAATGAGCAGTTCTTC. This translates into CASGTSGGQQFSYNEQFF.